A single sample gave rise to the 23 T cell receptor beta chains below, sequenced in a study of cytomegalovirus exposure and HLA in healthy donors. With 60 Vbeta and 13 Jbeta primers, the PCR was carried out. Assay used: immunoSEQ multiplex PCR; TCRdb lists only in-frame clones, some missing. Of 59,000 or so clones listed, 70% to 75% are singletons. Sequenced material: PBMCs. The receptors come from a man aged 25-45 years in good health and CMV-seropositive.

This chain joins TRBV7-3 and TRBJ1-2; weak D call: TRBD1 (5 bases). The CDR3 length is 14 residues. Germline values: CDR1 SGHTA, CDR2 FQGTGA. Trimming cost V 5 bases and J 5 bases, with 15 bases left between them. The CDR3 nucleotides read TGTGCCAGCAGCCCGGGACTAACGAGATATGGCTACACCTTC. It translates to CASSPGLTRYGYTF.

The V and J genes are TRBV10-3 and TRBJ1-6; 9 bases are a match to TRBD1. This CDR3 spans 17 amino acids. CDR1 and CDR2 (germline): ENHRY, SYGVKD. Trimming cost V 0 bases and J 7 bases; bases outside gene matches: 7. The CDR3 nucleotides are TGTGCCATCAGTGAGTCCCCTCCGACAGGGGGAAATTCACCCCTCCACTTT. The encoded protein is CAISESPPTGGNSPLHF.

The chain combines TRBV4-2 with TRBJ1-2; D perhaps matches TRBD1 (5 bases). Germline V lookup: CDR1 LGHNA, CDR2 YNFKEQ. This CDR3 has 15 amino acids. V was pared by 2 bases and J by 5 bases, with 15 bases between. Written as DNA, the CDR3 is TGTGCCAGCAGCCAAACAGGAAAAAGGGATTATGGCTACACCTTC. This codes for CASSQTGKRDYGYTF.

The gene calls are TRBV7-3 and TRBJ1-4; D unresolved. CDR1 SGHTA and CDR2 FQGTGA come from the germline V gene. The CDR3 has 14 amino acids. V dropped 2 bases and J dropped 9 bases, with 13 bases sitting between them. The CDR3 reads CASSLEWADQKLFF. The CDR3 DNA reads as TGTGCCAGCAGCTTAGAATGGGCCGACCAAAAACTGTTTTTT.

This clone is a singleton in its sample. The chain links TRBV12-5 to TRBJ2-1; D might be TRBD2 (5 bases). Germline V gene data show CDR1 as LGHNT and CDR2 as FRNRAP. This CDR3 region has 12 residues. Trimming removed 6 bases at V and 6 bases at J, with 9 bases between. The CDR3: CASGNAGNEQFF. The CDR3 coding sequence is TGTGCTAGTGGGAACGCGGGCAATGAGCAGTTCTTC.

J is TRBJ1-5 and V is TRBV15; D possibly corresponds to TRBD1 (5 bases). The CDR3 is 17 residues long. V shed 3 bases and J shed 7 bases, with 22 bases lying between them. The germline CDR1 and CDR2 sequences are LNHNV and YYDKDF (reference sequence). The DNA for the CDR3 is TGTGCCACCAGCAGTCGCTACAGTCAAGGGGAGGGACAGCCCCAGCATTTT. Translated: CATSSRYSQGEGQPQHF.

The rearrangement uses TRBV30 and TRBJ1-1; possible D gene TRBD1, 5 bases. Germline CDR1 GTSNPN, CDR2 SVGIG (reference sequence). This CDR3 has 13 amino acids. Trimming took off 0 bases at V and 10 bases at J, with 15 bases between the two ends. CDR3 region: CAWSVGEGCSAFF. The CDR3 region has the DNA TGTGCCTGGAGTGTAGGGGAGGGATGCTCAGCTTTCTTT.

The V and J genes are TRBV28 and TRBJ1-5; possible D gene TRBD1, 6 bases. Per the germline V gene, CDR1 is MDHEN and CDR2 is SYDVKM. CDR3 length equals 13 residues. With 7 bases removed from V and 11 bases from J, the gap between germline ends came to 18 bases. The CDR3 DNA sequence: TGTGCCAGCACCTTACAGGGTCAATGGTCCCAGCATTTT. Its protein product is CASTLQGQWSQHF.

The rearrangement links TRBV5-1 to TRBJ1-4; 8 bases match TRBD1. V lost 6 bases and J lost 9; bases outside the gene matches: 10. Germline CDR1 reads SGHRS; CDR2 reads YFSETQ. The CDR3 runs 14 residues. The CDR3 spells CASTMDRERQKLFF. DNA of the CDR3: TGCGCCAGCACCATGGACAGGGAAAGGCAAAAACTGTTTTTT. Filled out from reference TRBV5-1 and TRBJ1-4, the complete variable domain reads KAGVTQTPRYLIKTRGQQVTLSCSPISGHRSVSWYQQTPGQGLQFLFEYFSETQRNKGNFPGRFSGRQFSNSRSEMNVSTLELGDSALYLCASTMDRERQKLFFGSGTQLSVL.

The chain joins TRBV2 to TRBJ1-5, with TRBD1 identical over 11 bases. The V and J ends lost 6 bases and 8 bases, in that order; junction bases with no gene match: 3. CDR1 is SNHLY, CDR2 FYNNEI, per germline. The CDR3 is 13 amino acids. The CDR3 here is CASRGTGGEPQHF. The DNA for the CDR3 is TGTGCCAGCAGGGGGACAGGGGGAGAGCCCCAGCATTTT.

V gene TRBV14 combines with J gene TRBJ2-5; 9 bases are a match to TRBD1. From germline, CDR1 is SGHDN and CDR2 FVKESK. V lost 3 bases and J lost 7; bases outside the gene matches: 3. There are 13 residues in the CDR3. CDR3 amino acids: CASSQDRGVTQYF. The CDR3 nucleotides read TGTGCCAGCAGCCAGGACAGGGGAGTGACCCAGTACTTC.

The V call is TRBV7-8, the J call TRBJ1-2; the match to TRBD1 covers 9 bases. CDR1 and CDR2 (germline): SGHVS, FQNEAQ. CDR3 length: 17 residues. V shed 5 bases, J shed 7 bases, and the junction held 17 bases outside the gene matches. The DNA of the CDR3 is TGTGCCAGCAGCCAAGGGGGGGGTCGGGACAGGGTTTTTGGCTACACCTTC. It encodes CASSQGGGRDRVFGYTF.

The chain employs TRBV10-2 and TRBJ1-1, with TRBD1 matching over 10 bases. Germline trimming cut 6 bases from V and 9 bases from J; bases unmatched to any gene: 10. Germline loops: CDR1 WSHSY, CDR2 SAAADI. The CDR3 is made up of 14 amino acids. CDR3: CASRAPGTGAKAFF. The CDR3, as DNA: TGCGCCAGCAGGGCCCCCGGGACAGGGGCGAAAGCTTTCTTT.

The chain's CDR3 is CASSPGTGVYSPLHF. CDR3 DNA sequence: TGTGCCAGCAGTCCCGGGACAGGGGTGTATTCACCCCTCCACTTT. The chain uses TRBV28 and TRBJ1-6; 10 nucleotides match TRBD1. The CDR3 loop spans 15 amino acids. Germline V gene lookup returns CDR1 MDHEN and CDR2 SYDVKM. With 5 bases clipped from V and 8 bases from J, the junction kept 6 bases outside the gene matches.

V and J are TRBV19 and TRBJ1-3, with no clear D. Germline V gene sequence: CDR1 LNHDA, CDR2 SQIVND (reference sequence). V shed 3 bases and J shed 4 bases, with 4 bases lying between them. CDR3 length: 12 amino acids. CDR3 region: CASSIGGNTIYF. The DNA of the CDR3 is TGTGCCAGTAGTATCGGGGGAAACACCATATATTTT. Supplemented by reference TRBV19 and TRBJ1-3, the full variable domain reads DGGITQSPKYLFRKEGQNVTLSCEQNLNHDAMYWYRQDPGQGLRLIYYSQIVNDFQKGDIAEGYSVSREKKESFPLTVTSAQKNPTAFYLCASSIGGNTIYFGEGSWLTVV.

V usage is TRBV16 and J usage is TRBJ1-1, with D perhaps TRBD1 (5 bases). The CDR3 contains 14 residues. Deletions cut 4 bases from V and 0 bases from J, with 9 bases between. CDR1 and CDR2 from the germline V gene are KGHSY and FQNENV. The CDR3 coding sequence is TGTGCCAGCAGCCGATTACAGGTGAACACTGAAGCTTTCTTT. It yields the protein CASSRLQVNTEAFF.

The J gene is TRBJ1-2, the V gene TRBV28; 8 bases agree with TRBD1. The V and J ends lost 6 bases and 7 bases, in that order; junction bases with no gene match: 4. The CDR3 sequence is 12 residues long. Germline V gives CDR1 MDHEN, CDR2 SYDVKM. In nucleotides, the CDR3 is TGTGCCAGCAGAGCAGGGGGCAGTGGCTACACCTTC. It codes for CASRAGGSGYTF.

The genes are TRBV4-3 and TRBJ2-5; 9 bases are shared with TRBD2. The V gene end was trimmed by 0 bases and the J gene end by 1 base; junction bases not matched to a gene: 3. The CDR3 totals 16 residues. From germline, CDR1 is LGHNA and CDR2 YSLEER. CDR3 amino acids: CASSQEWRGGQETQYF. CDR3 DNA sequence: TGCGCCAGCAGCCAAGAATGGCGGGGGGGCCAAGAGACCCAGTACTTC.

The chain uses TRBV6-5 and TRBJ1-2, with TRBD1 matching 7 bases. V was pared by 6 bases and J by 6 bases, with 7 bases of the junction left unmatched. Germline assignment: CDR1 MNHEY and CDR2 SVGAGI. The CDR3 sequence is 13 residues long. DNA for the CDR3: TGTGCCAGCAGCCGCAACGACAGGGATGGCTACACCTTC. This codes for CASSRNDRDGYTF.

V and J are TRBV9 and TRBJ2-3; the match to TRBD2 covers 9 bases. This CDR3 contains 15 residues. The germline V gene encodes CDR1 SGDLS and CDR2 YYNGEE. Losses at the gene ends were 2 bases for V and 2 bases for J; bases not matched to a gene: 3. The CDR3: CASSVLAGFTDTQYF. CDR3 in DNA: TGTGCCAGCAGCGTTCTAGCGGGGTTCACAGATACGCAGTATTTT.

V usage is TRBV4-1 and J usage is TRBJ2-3; 8 bases fit TRBD1. The CDR3 is 15 amino acids. The ends lost 2 bases at V and 3 bases at J; junction bases unmatched: 4. The germline CDR1 and CDR2 sequences are MGHRA and YSYEKL. CDR3 nucleotides: TGCGCCAGCAGCCAACGGACAGGGTTAACAGATACGCAGTATTTT. Translating it yields CASSQRTGLTDTQYF.

This clone occurred a few times. This rearrangement joins TRBV6-4 to TRBJ1-5; 8 nucleotides align to TRBD1. Germline V gene lookup returns CDR1 MRHNA and CDR2 SNTAGT. This CDR3 has 15 amino acids. V shed 6 bases, J shed 2 bases, and the junction held 6 bases outside the gene matches. The CDR3 loop is CASSPDRVGNQPQHF. Written as DNA, the CDR3 is TGTGCCAGCAGCCCGGACAGGGTGGGCAATCAGCCCCAGCATTTT.

The chain carries TRBV18 and TRBJ1-1; 10 nucleotides line up with TRBD1. Germline V gene data show CDR1 as KGHSH and CDR2 as LQKENI. The CDR3 has 18 amino acids. V was pared by 6 bases and J by 5 bases, with 18 bases of the junction left unmatched. DNA of the CDR3: TGTGCCAGCTCTCCCTACTCCGGACAGGGGGGTACGGTTACTGAAGCTTTCTTT. It translates to CASSPYSGQGGTVTEAFF.